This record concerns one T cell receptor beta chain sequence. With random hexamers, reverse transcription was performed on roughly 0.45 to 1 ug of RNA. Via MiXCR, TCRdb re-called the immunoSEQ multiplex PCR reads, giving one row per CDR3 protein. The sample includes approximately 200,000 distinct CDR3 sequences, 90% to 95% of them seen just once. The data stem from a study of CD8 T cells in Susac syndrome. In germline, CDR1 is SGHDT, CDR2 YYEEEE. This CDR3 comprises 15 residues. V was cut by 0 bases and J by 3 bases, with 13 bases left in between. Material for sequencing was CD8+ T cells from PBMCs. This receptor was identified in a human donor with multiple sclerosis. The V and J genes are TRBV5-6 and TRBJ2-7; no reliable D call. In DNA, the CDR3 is TGTGCCAGCAGCTTGGGGCCGGAGACCCTCTACGAGCAGTACTTC. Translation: CASSLGPETLYEQYF.